The clone carrying this T cell receptor beta chain came up a few times. Patients aged 18 to 65 with hyperthyroidism were newly diagnosed, with duration under 2 months. CDR1 is SQVTM, CDR2 ANQGSEA, per germline. V lost 4 bases and J 5 bases, leaving 12 bases between the germline ends. The CDR3 sequence is 13 residues long. The data stem from a study of T cells in Graves' hyperthyroidism and ophthalmopathy. TCR beta CDR3 sequences were amplified from RNA transcripts. HTBI primers were used for first-round RT-PCR of the TCR CDR3. Each CDR3 protein is one row after TCRdb ran MiXCR on the multiplex PCR reads. Among 500,000 to 750,000 distinct CDR3 sequences, roughly 14% were seen once, and the ten largest hold around 6.6%.

The clonotype was recovered from a woman aged 25 to 39 with Graves' hyperthyroidism. The sequencing sample was made of blood. The chain links TRBV29-1 to TRBJ2-1, with D tentatively TRBD1 (5 bases). The CDR3 sequence is CSVVGMDNNEQFF. CDR3 bases: TGCAGCGTTGTAGGAATGGACAACAATGAGCAGTTCTTC.